This T cell receptor beta chain was retrieved from a study of regulatory T cells in long-lasting Graves disease. Study results and limitations: Persistent disease preferred TRBV28, TRBJ1-2 and TRBJ2-5.

The time point denotes: newly diagnosed GD, antithyroid drugs for less than 3 months. The TCR library was made from RNA extracted from PBMCs. A note on this clonotype: Its antigen is not known.

CDR3-region Arm-PCR and iRepertoire HTBI primers produced the TCR beta libraries. Per the study methods: Detected in the samples were 62 TRBV and 15 or so TRBJ segments. In TCRdb, the multiplex PCR reads were re-called with MiXCR into one record per CDR3 protein. These V and J calls derive from TCRdb rather than the authors' analysis. The sample has 360,000 or so distinct CDR3 sequences, approximately 15% seen once. CDR1 and CDR2 from the germline V gene are MDHEN and SYDVKM. J was trimmed by 5 bases and V by 4 bases; bases with no gene match: 8. This CDR3 is built from 15 residues. The same specimen was also included in a second study, on T cells in Graves' hyperthyroidism and ophthalmopathy. That report notes: Every diagnosis used clinical symptoms, serum thyroxine and TRAb, thyroid ultrasound and orbital computed tomography.

The receptor comes from a man aged 40-49 years with Graves disease. Sequenced material: peripheral blood mononuclear cells (PBMCs), taken at new diagnosis, from a patient treated with antithyroid drugs. V gene TRBV28 combines with J gene TRBJ1-2; 9 nucleotides agree with TRBD1. In nucleotides, the CDR3 is TGTGCCAGCAGTTCAACCGGGACAGGGAATTATGGCTACACCTTC. Translated: CASSSTGTGNYGYTF.